A single sample gave rise to the 27 T cell receptor beta chains below, sequenced in a study of identical twins. A single record per CDR3 protein comes from TCRdb applying MiXCR to the 5' RACE reads. The data hold some 1,700,000 distinct CDR3 sequences, with about 32% observed a single time. The sequencing input was cord blood. The receptors shown here come from a newborn girl in good health.

The V gene is TRBV7-2, the J gene TRBJ1-5, with a tentative D call TRBD1 (5 bases). The V and J ends lost 1 base and 3 bases respectively, with 10 bases between them. From germline, CDR1 is SGHTA and CDR2 FQGNSA. The CDR3 is 15 amino acids. The CDR3 sequence is CASSLVAGPNQPQHF. For the CDR3, the DNA is TGTGCCAGCAGCTTAGTTGCGGGGCCCAATCAGCCCCAGCATTTT.

This clonotype was counted a single time. The chain uses TRBV4-1 and TRBJ2-2; TRBD1 might be the D (6 bases). Germline CDR1 is MGHRA and CDR2 is YSYEKL. V lost 6 bases and J lost 0, with 23 bases in between. The CDR3 consists of 19 residues. The DNA of the CDR3 is TGCGCCAGCAGGCAGAGGACAGCGCCCACTCCTCCGAACACCGGGGAGCTGTTTTTT. Its translation is CASRQRTAPTPPNTGELFF.

This rearrangement joins TRBV25-1 to TRBJ1-1; a weak D match, TRBD1 (5 bases). This CDR3 has 15 amino acids. Trimming took 4 bases from V and 0 from J, leaving 12 bases between them. In germline, CDR1 is MGHDK, CDR2 SYGVNS. The DNA for the CDR3 is TGTGCCAGCAGTGCCCTCGGACACGTGAACACTGAAGCTTTCTTT. It codes for CASSALGHVNTEAFF.

The J gene is TRBJ2-1, the V gene TRBV5-1; TRBD2 matches 11 bases. J gave up 10 bases and V 1 base, and 7 bases lay outside the gene matches. The CDR3 totals 15 residues. Looked up from germline, CDR1 is SGHRS and CDR2 is YFSETQ. The CDR3: CASSLILAGGGEQFF. Here the CDR3 DNA reads TGCGCCAGCAGCTTGATCCTAGCGGGAGGCGGGGAGCAGTTCTTC.

This clonotype occurred a few times. The V gene is TRBV4-1, the J gene TRBJ2-1; 9 nucleotides line up with TRBD2. The CDR3 runs 21 residues. Trimming took 0 bases from V and 0 from J; bases not matched to a gene: 15. Germline V CDR1 and CDR2: MGHRA, YSYEKL. CDR3 nucleotide sequence: TGCGCCAGCAGCCAAGATAGGCTAGCGGGACGCTGGCCCCCCTCCTACAATGAGCAGTTCTTC. Its translation is CASSQDRLAGRWPPSYNEQFF.

This clonotype was counted between two and nine times. The chain recombines TRBV11-3 with TRBJ2-1, with a tentative D call TRBD2 (6 bases). V was pared by 5 bases and J by 5 bases, with 19 bases between. In germline, CDR1 is SGHNT, CDR2 YENEEA. The CDR3 runs 16 residues. Here the CDR3 reads CASSGRRNSGDNEQFF. The CDR3 DNA reads TGTGCCAGCAGCGGTAGGAGAAATAGCGGAGACAATGAGCAGTTCTTC.

V gene TRBV6-1 combines with J gene TRBJ2-5; 7 positions agree with TRBD2. The J call may be in error: the DNA end matches TRBJ2-7 better. Germline V gene lookup returns CDR1 MNHNS and CDR2 SASEGT. The CDR3 totals 14 residues. The CDR3 sequence is CASSIRTRYDEQYF. Here the CDR3 DNA reads TGTGCCAGCAGTATACGGACTAGATACGACGAGCAGTACTTC.

The table lists this clonotype with a few counts. V usage is TRBV5-5 and J usage is TRBJ1-5; TRBD1 is a possible D gene (6 bases). CDR1 and CDR2 from the germline V gene are SGHKS and YYEKEE (reference sequence). Trimming stripped 2 bases from V and 5 bases from J, with 26 bases between. The CDR3 runs to 19 residues. The CDR3 nucleotides are TGTGCCAGCAGCTTCGGAATCGTAGCGACACAGGGTATCTATCAGCCCCAGCATTTT. It is translated as CASSFGIVATQGIYQPQHF.

The V call is TRBV28, the J call TRBJ2-7; perhaps TRBD1 as D (6 bases). In germline, CDR1 is MDHEN, CDR2 SYDVKM. V lost 4 bases and J lost 5, with 18 bases in between. The CDR3 loop spans 15 amino acids. The CDR3 nucleotides read TGTGCCAGCAGTTCAGTCCCGCAGGGGATGGACGAGCAGTACTTC. Translation: CASSSVPQGMDEQYF.

The chain links TRBV18 to TRBJ1-4; D uncertain. CDR3 size: 13 residues. Trimming stripped 4 bases from V and 3 bases from J, with 6 bases between. Germline CDR1 KGHSH, CDR2 LQKENI. The CDR3: CASSQSANEKLFF. The CDR3 nucleotides are TGTGCCAGCTCACAATCTGCTAATGAAAAACTGTTTTTT.

V and J are TRBV3-1 and TRBJ2-2; D remains ambiguous. The CDR3 runs to 15 residues. The ends were cut back, 1 base at V and 2 bases at J, with 8 bases in the middle. Per germline, CDR1 LGHDT and CDR2 YNNKEL (reference sequence). The CDR3 protein is CASSQAVRNTGELFF. In DNA, the CDR3 is TGTGCCAGCAGCCAAGCGGTCAGAAACACCGGGGAGCTGTTTTTT.

The V and J genes are TRBV28 and TRBJ1-4; D perhaps matches TRBD1 (6 bases). The CDR3 is 14 residues long. The V end was cut by 6 bases, the J end by 7 bases, with 15 bases between. Germline V gives CDR1 MDHEN, CDR2 SYDVKM. The CDR3 here is CASSHREWGEKLFF. CDR3 DNA sequence: TGTGCCAGCAGCCACAGGGAATGGGGTGAAAAACTGTTTTTT.

This clonotype was picked up a small number of times. The chain uses TRBV12-3 or TRBV12-4 and TRBJ1-5; TRBD1 is a possible D gene (5 bases). V lost 8 bases, J lost 2 bases, and 19 bases lay in between. The CDR3 length is 16 residues. CDR3 sequence (DNA): TGTGCCAGCGGCGGGGGATGGGGACGGGGCAATCAGCCCCAGCATTTT. Translated, it gives CASGGGWGRGNQPQHF.

This clonotype was seen more than once but under ten times. V and J are TRBV28 and TRBJ2-7, with D perhaps given as TRBD1 or TRBD2 (5 bases each). Trimming left V 3 bases short and J 2 bases short, with 14 bases between. Germline V gene sequence: CDR1 MDHEN, CDR2 SYDVKM. The CDR3 has 15 residues. The CDR3 reads CASSLGPSPPYEQYF. For the CDR3, the DNA is TGTGCCAGCAGTTTGGGACCGTCCCCACCCTACGAGCAGTACTTC.

Comments on this clonotype: A much larger clone is a single base away; this may be a read error. This chain links TRBV2 with TRBJ2-1; D gene unclear. Looked up from germline, CDR1 is SNHLY and CDR2 is FYNNEI. The CDR3 loop spans 11 amino acids. The germline V and J ends were trimmed by 8 bases and 10 bases, with 12 bases remaining between them. The CDR3 protein is CASESSYEQFF. The DNA for the CDR3 is TGTGCCAGCGAAAGCTCCTACGAGCAGTTCTTC.

This rearrangement joins TRBV20-1 to TRBJ2-5; 11 nucleotides line up with TRBD2. CDR3 length equals 14 residues. The junction had 1 base not matched to a gene; V was cut back by 0 bases and J by 4 bases. Germline CDR1 DFQATT, CDR2 SNEGSKA (reference sequence). The CDR3 region is CSARETSGRETQYF. CDR3 DNA: TGCAGTGCTAGAGAAACTAGCGGGAGAGAGACCCAGTACTTC.

Only a few counts were recorded for this clonotype. The V call is TRBV27, the J call TRBJ2-7; 7 nucleotides line up with TRBD1. CDR3 length: 15 amino acids. Germline V CDR1 and CDR2: MNHEY, SMNVEV (reference sequence). Trimming removed 5 bases from V and 3 bases from J; junction bases left unmatched: 10. CDR3: CASSPRQGFRYEQYF. CDR3 DNA: TGTGCCAGCAGTCCTCGACAGGGTTTTCGCTACGAGCAGTACTTC.

The chain links TRBV6-5 to TRBJ2-1; D might be TRBD2 (5 bases). The DNA end lines up better with TRBJ2-7; the J call may be wrong. This CDR3 contains 15 residues. CDR1 and CDR2 from the germline V gene are MNHEY and SVGAGI. CDR3 loop: CASSYGAGSYNEQYF. CDR3 bases: TGTGCCAGCAGTTACGGCGCGGGCTCCTACAATGAGCAGTACTTC.

This clonotype was seen ten or more times. The CDR3 nucleotides read TGCAGCGTTGCTGCTAGCGGAGCTAGCACAGATACGCAGTATTTT. It translates to CSVAASGASTDTQYF. This chain uses TRBV29-1 with TRBJ2-3; 7 positions agree with TRBD2. Germline V CDR1 and CDR2: SQVTM, ANQGSEA. The CDR3 contains 15 residues. The trim removed 4 bases at V and 0 bases at J, leaving 7 bases unmatched.

This clonotype was recorded many times. The rearrangement joins TRBV12-3 or TRBV12-4 to TRBJ2-7, with 11 bases that match TRBD2. CDR3 length: 13 amino acids. V was pared by 6 bases and J by 3 bases, with 1 base of the junction left unmatched. The CDR3 sequence: CASRTSGVYEQYF. Here the CDR3 DNA reads TGTGCCAGCAGGACTAGCGGGGTCTACGAGCAGTACTTC.

The CDR3 spells CAISGIQGAVGELFF. CDR3 DNA: TGTGCCATCAGTGGGATACAGGGGGCAGTCGGGGAGCTGTTTTTT. The gene calls are TRBV10-3 and TRBJ2-2, with 9 bases lining up with TRBD1. V was clipped by 4 bases and J by 7 bases; unmatched bases: 7. This CDR3 spans 15 amino acids. The germline gives CDR1 ENHRY, CDR2 SYGVKD.

This CDR3 reads CSASERVGGTYEQYF. In DNA form, the CDR3 reads TGCAGTGCTAGTGAGCGGGTGGGGGGCACCTACGAGCAGTACTTC. This chain links TRBV20-1 with TRBJ2-5; D is possibly TRBD1 or TRBD2 (6 bases each). The assigned J gene may be wrong: the sequence end matches TRBJ2-7 better. Germline CDR1 and CDR2: DFQATT and SNEGSKA (reference sequence). This CDR3 has 15 residues.

The chain joins TRBV13 to TRBJ2-1; tentatively, D is TRBD1 (6 bases). Trimming pared 0 bases from V and 6 bases from J, leaving 12 bases between. Germline CDR1 is PRHDT and CDR2 is FYEKMQ (reference sequence). The CDR3 covers 15 residues. CDR3 coding DNA: TGTGCCAGCAGCTTAGGCCGGATAGGGGGCAATGAGCAGTTCTTC. Protein sequence: CASSLGRIGGNEQFF.

This rearrangement joins TRBV7-2 to TRBJ2-7; D may be TRBD2 (6 bases). V shed 7 bases and J shed 1 base, with 20 bases lying between them. This CDR3 region has 16 residues. Germline lookup yields CDR1 SGHTA and CDR2 FQGNSA. CDR3 amino acids: CASTPHSGTFSYEQYF. The CDR3 bases are TGTGCCAGCACCCCTCATTCCGGGACTTTTTCCTACGAGCAGTACTTC.

This clonotype has only a few counts. The chain couples TRBV6-1 to TRBJ2-7, with 11 bases lining up with TRBD2. V was pared by 6 bases and J by 4 bases, with 8 bases of the junction left unmatched. Looked up from germline, CDR1 is MNHNS and CDR2 is SASEGT. The CDR3 contains 15 residues. CDR3 sequence: CASREAGLAVYEQYF. Here the CDR3 DNA reads TGTGCCAGCAGAGAGGCGGGACTAGCGGTATACGAGCAGTACTTC.

This clonotype was seen a few times. The CDR3 bases are TGTGCCAGCAGTTCCAAGGGAGGGGGGTCCTATCAGCCCCAGCATTTT. Translated, it gives CASSSKGGGSYQPQHF. The V gene is TRBV27, the J gene TRBJ1-5, with a possible D match to TRBD1 (6 bases). CDR1 is MNHEY and CDR2 is SMNVEV in the germline V gene (reference sequence). There are 16 residues in the CDR3. V lost 4 bases and J 5 bases, leaving 18 bases between the germline ends.

This clonotype was observed once. V and J are TRBV12-3 or TRBV12-4 and TRBJ1-2, with 7 bases that match TRBD1. J was trimmed by 3 bases and V by 5 bases; bases with no gene match: 9. This CDR3 is 15 amino acids long. This CDR3 reads CASSRQGPIDYGYTF. The DNA for the CDR3 is TGTGCCAGCAGTCGACAGGGCCCTATCGACTATGGCTACACCTTC.